These T cell receptor beta chains were read from a single sample in a study of T cell repertoires in cytomegalovirus infection. TCRdb recomputed calls from the reads with MiXCR, one row per CDR3 protein. The sample includes 900,000 to 950,000 distinct CDR3 sequences, approximately 31% of them seen just once. No antigen has been assigned to these receptors. This sample comprised cultured CD8+ T cells from PBMCs, obtained from culture after CMV antigen stimulation. The receptors come from a human donor in good health (CMV status not recorded). Some clones in this sample may be carry-over from other donors' samples. Each CDR3 is given with its conserved first and last residue. A D gene is named only where the DNA matches it firmly. Rows give clone size only sometimes, using once, few, many, or a class for an expanded clone.

size,length,J,D,V,DNA,CDR3
.,15,TRBJ2-2,TRBD1,TRBV12-3/TRBV12-4,TGTGCCAGCACTAGACAGGGGGCGCAGGGCGGGGAGCTGTTTTTT,CASTRQGAQGGELFF
many,16,TRBJ1-5,TRBD1,TRBV7-6,TGTGCCAGCAGCCCGAACAGGGGGCCTAGCAATCAGCCCCAGCATTTT,CASSPNRGPSNQPQHF
few,12,TRBJ2-1,.,TRBV7-9,TGTGCCAGCAGCCGTCGATCCATTGAGCAGTTCTTC,CASSRRSIEQFF
many,15,TRBJ1-2,TRBD1,TRBV7-9,TGTGCCAGCAGCAGACAGATCGGGACAGACTATGGCTACACCTTC,CASSRQIGTDYGYTF
once,14,TRBJ2-7,TRBD1,TRBV5-6,TGTGCCAGCAGCTCCGGGACAGAGGAATACGAGCAGTACTTC,CASSSGTEEYEQYF
many,15,TRBJ1-5,.,TRBV27,TGTGCCAGCAGTCTGTACAGGGAGAGCAATCAGCCCCAGCATTTT,CASSLYRESNQPQHF
.,15,TRBJ2-3,.,TRBV5-3,TGTGCTAGCAGCCTTGGGACAATGTCAACAGATACGCAGTATTTT,CASSLGTMSTDTQYF
few,13,TRBJ1-1,.,TRBV27,TGTGCCAGCAGTTTGGGGTACGCCACTGAAGCTTTCTTT,CASSLGYATEAFF
.,15,TRBJ2-1,.,TRBV3-1,TGTGCCAGCAGCCAGAAAGCGGAGCATTACAATGAGCAGTTCTTC,CASSQKAEHYNEQFF
.,17,TRBJ2-7,.,TRBV4-1,TGCGCCAGCAGCCAAGAAACGGCTAGGCCAGCCGGGGACGAGCAGTACTTC,CASSQETARPAGDEQYF
many,15,TRBJ2-1,TRBD1,TRBV27,TGTGCCAGCACTCGGGACAGCTTCAATTACAATGAGCAGTTCTTC,CASTRDSFNYNEQFF
many,15,TRBJ2-5,TRBD1,TRBV7-9,TGTGCCAGCACTTCGACAGGGGGCTTTCAAGAGACCCAGTACTTC,CASTSTGGFQETQYF
.,15,TRBJ1-5,.,TRBV12-3/TRBV12-4,TGTGCCAGCAGTTTCTACAGGGAGCCCAATCAGCCCCAGCATTTT,CASSFYREPNQPQHF
few,13,TRBJ1-5,.,TRBV4-1,TGCGCCAGCAGCCAAGAGGGGCATCAGCCCCAGCATTTT,CASSQEGHQPQHF
once,17,TRBJ2-1,TRBD2,TRBV15,TGTGCCACCAGCAGAGAAGAAATGGGGGGGGGGTACAATGAGCAGTTCTTC,CATSREEMGGGYNEQFF
few,13,TRBJ1-1,.,TRBV6-5,TGTGCCAGCAGTGTAAATAGGGGTATGGAAGCTTTCTTT,CASSVNRGMEAFF
.,15,TRBJ1-2,.,TRBV6-1,TGTGCCAGCAGTTTGGTGGGGGGGGGCGGAGATGGCTACACCTTC,CASSLVGGGGDGYTF
.,16,TRBJ2-1,.,TRBV6-1,TGTGCCAGCAGGTCGCTCGGTTTACAGACCTACAATGAGCAGTTCTTC,CASRSLGLQTYNEQFF
.,15,TRBJ2-2,.,TRBV7-9,TGTGCCAGCAGCCCTGGCCAGGTAGACACCGGGGAGCTGTTTTTT,CASSPGQVDTGELFF
many,14,TRBJ1-2,TRBD1,TRBV7-9,TGTGCCAGCAGCCGGACAGGGGGCAACTATGGCTACACCTTC,CASSRTGGNYGYTF
.,12,TRBJ1-1,.,TRBV9,TGTGCCAGCACCATTTTACGGGAGGGAGCTTTCTTT,CASTILREGAFF
.,12,TRBJ1-1,.,TRBV10-2,TGCGCCAGCAGTGAGTTAGGACAGGAAGCTTTCTTT,CASSELGQEAFF
few,14,TRBJ1-2,.,TRBV12-3/TRBV12-4,TGTGCCAGCTCTTCCCTTGGCAGCCTCTATGGCTACACCTTC,CASSSLGSLYGYTF
.,15,TRBJ1-5,.,TRBV7-2,TGTGCCAGCAGTCCAGGACAGCTTTACCATAAGCCCCAGCATTTT,CASSPGQLYHKPQHF
.,15,TRBJ2-4,.,TRBV28,TGTGCCAGCAGTTCTAGCGTACTAGCCAAAAACATTCAGTACTTC,CASSSSVLAKNIQYF
once,15,TRBJ2-3,TRBD2,TRBV20-1,TGCAGTGCTAGCCTCCTAGCGGGCTACACAGATACGCAGTATTTT,CSASLLAGYTDTQYF
many,15,TRBJ2-7,TRBD2,TRBV7-2,TGTGCCAGCAGCTTAGTGAGCGGGGGAACCTACGAGCAGTACTTC,CASSLVSGGTYEQYF